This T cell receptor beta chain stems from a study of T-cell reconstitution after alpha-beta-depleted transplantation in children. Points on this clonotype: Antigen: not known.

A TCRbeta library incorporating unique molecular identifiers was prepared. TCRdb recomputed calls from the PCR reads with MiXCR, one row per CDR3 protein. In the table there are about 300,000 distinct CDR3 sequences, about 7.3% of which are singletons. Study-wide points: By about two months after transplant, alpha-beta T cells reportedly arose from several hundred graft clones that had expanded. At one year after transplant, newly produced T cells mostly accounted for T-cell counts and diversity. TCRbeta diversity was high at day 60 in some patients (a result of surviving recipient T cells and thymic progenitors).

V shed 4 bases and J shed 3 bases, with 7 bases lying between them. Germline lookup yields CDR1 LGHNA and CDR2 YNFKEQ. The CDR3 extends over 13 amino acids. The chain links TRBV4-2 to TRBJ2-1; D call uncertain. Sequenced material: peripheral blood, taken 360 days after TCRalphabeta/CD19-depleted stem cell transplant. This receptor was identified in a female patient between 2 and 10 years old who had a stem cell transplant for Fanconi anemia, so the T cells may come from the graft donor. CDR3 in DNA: TGTGCCAGCAGCCCGTTGGGCTACAATGAGCAGTTCTTC. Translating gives CASSPLGYNEQFF.